Shown below are 15 T cell receptor beta chains from a single sample sequenced in a study of T cells in Graves' hyperthyroidism and ophthalmopathy. TCR beta CDR3 region amplification was performed from RNA transcripts. The HTBI primer set drove a first-round RT-PCR of the TCR CDR3. In TCRdb, the multiplex PCR reads were re-called with MiXCR into one record per CDR3 protein. The repertoire consists of about 760,000 distinct CDR3 sequences, with roughly a third occurring once and the leading ten covering approximately 31%. Sequencing used blood. These receptors all come from a woman aged 40 to 50 with Graves' hyperthyroidism.

There are a few counts of this clonotype. The chain has TRBV5-6 and TRBJ2-7, with TRBD2 as a possible D gene (6 bases). CDR1 and CDR2 from the germline V gene are SGHDT and YYEEEE. V was shortened by 0 bases and J by 5 bases, with 12 bases between the two germline ends. The CDR3 covers 14 residues. In nucleotides, the CDR3 is TGTGCCAGCAGCTTGGTTGGAGGGTTTGACGAGCAGTACTTC. This translates into CASSLVGGFDEQYF. Complete variable domain (other parts from reference TRBV5-6 and TRBJ2-7): DAGVTQSPTHLIKTRGQQVTLRCSPKSGHDTVSWYQQALGQGPQFIFQYYEEEERQRGNFPDRFSGHQFPNYSSELNVNALLLGDSALYLCASSLVGGFDEQYFGPGTRLTVT.

This clonotype was counted only a few times. The genes are TRBV10-3 and TRBJ2-7; TRBD1 agrees at 7 bases. Germline lookup yields CDR1 ENHRY and CDR2 SYGVKD. The V gene end was trimmed by 6 bases and the J gene end by 9 bases; junction bases not matched to a gene: 8. This CDR3 spans 12 amino acids. The CDR3 region has the DNA TGTGCCATCAGGGGGGACAGTACGATGCAGTACTTC. Translating gives CAIRGDSTMQYF.

This clonotype was found a few times. The chain uses TRBV5-8 and TRBJ1-5; D may be TRBD1 (6 bases). The length of the CDR3 is 15 residues. Germline CDR1 and CDR2: SGHTS and YDEGEE. Trimming cost V 0 bases and J 5 bases, with 12 bases left between them. CDR3 coding DNA: TGTGCCAGCAGCTTGGGGGGGGCCCCTTATCAGCCCCAGCATTTT. Protein product: CASSLGGAPYQPQHF.

Turning to this clonotype: A junction boundary mismatches the germline segment, possibly from a read error. This rearrangement joins TRBV4-1 to TRBJ1-3, with a possible D match to TRBD1 (5 bases). CDR3 length: 14 residues. Germline CDR1 MGHRA, CDR2 YSYEKL. This CDR3 reads CASSPPGIGNTIYF. Written as DNA, the CDR3 is TGTGCCAGCAGCCCCCCAGGGATTGGAAACACCATATATTTT.

V is TRBV2 and J is TRBJ2-7; 10 bases match TRBD2. Germline V gives CDR1 SNHLY, CDR2 FYNNEI. V shed 6 bases and J 0 bases; nucleotides not matched to a gene: 5. There are 15 residues in the CDR3. The CDR3 is CASSPSGRGSYEQYF. In DNA, the CDR3 is TGTGCCAGCAGCCCAAGCGGGAGGGGCTCCTACGAGCAGTACTTC. The variable domain in full, with the rest retrieved from reference TRBV2 and TRBJ2-7, is EPEVTQTPSHQVTQMGQEVILRCVPISNHLYFYWYRQILGQKVEFLVSFYNNEISEKSEIFDDQFSVERPDGSNFTLKIRSTKLEDSAMYFCASSPSGRGSYEQYFGPGTRLTVT.

This clonotype was seen a few times. The chain carries TRBV6-1 and TRBJ2-7; TRBD2 matches at 12 bases. Germline assignment: CDR1 MNHNS and CDR2 SASEGT. The CDR3 runs to 16 residues. Trimming cost V 5 bases and J 2 bases; bases outside gene matches: 7. CDR3 in DNA: TGTGCCAGCAGTTTCTCGGGACTAGCGGGTACCTACGAGCAGTACTTC. Protein product: CASSFSGLAGTYEQYF.

This clonotype was observed once. This sequence may be a read error, since a much larger clone differs from it by one base. The CDR3 coding sequence is TGTGCCTGCAGCATCAGCGAGAACTATGGCTACACCTTC. Its protein product is CACSISENYGYTF. This rearrangement joins TRBV11-2 to TRBJ1-2; D is ambiguous. Germline V gene lookup returns CDR1 SGHAT and CDR2 FQNNGV. This CDR3 spans 13 amino acids.

To note about this clonotype: This sequence may be a read error, since a much larger clone differs from it by one base. The rearrangement uses TRBV29-1 and TRBJ2-7; maybe TRBD2 (5 bases). The germline CDR1 and CDR2 sequences are SQVTM and ANQGSEA. V dropped 4 bases and J dropped 6 bases, with 10 bases sitting between them. This CDR3 is built from 11 residues. CDR3 amino acids: CSVVRGIEQYF. CDR3 in DNA: TGCAGCGTTGTCCGAGGGATCGAGCAGTACTTC.

This clonotype was found a few times. The chain couples TRBV7-9 to TRBJ1-1; D not resolved. CDR3 size: 13 residues. Germline CDR1 and CDR2: SEHNR and FQNEAQ (reference sequence). V gave up 6 bases and J gave up 6 bases, with 14 bases separating them. In nucleotides, the CDR3 is TGTGCCAGCAGGTCCGGTTACGGGGCTGAAGCTTTCTTT. It encodes CASRSGYGAEAFF.

This clonotype has only one observation. It may be a read error: a sequence one base away is much more abundant. The chain uses TRBV9 and TRBJ2-7, with D unclear. This CDR3 spans 14 amino acids. Germline V gene sequence: CDR1 SGDLS, CDR2 YYNGEE. Trimming removed 3 bases from V and 5 bases from J, with 15 bases in between. As DNA, the CDR3 is TGTGCCAGCAGCGGAAGGGCTACTGGGCACGAGCAGTACTTC. Translated: CASSGRATGHEQYF.

There are a few counts of this clonotype. The chain is built from TRBV12-3 or TRBV12-4 and TRBJ1-2; the D is unclear. CDR3 size: 13 residues. V shed 2 bases and J shed 5 bases, with 9 bases lying between them. CDR3 residues: CASSLNEGYGYTF. Here the CDR3 DNA reads TGTGCCAGCAGTTTAAATGAAGGATATGGCTACACCTTC.

Details on this clonotype: This sequence may be a read error, since a much larger clone differs from it by one base. The chain has TRBV7-9 and TRBJ1-6; TRBD1 aligns across 7 bases. The CDR3 has 15 residues. Trimming removed 5 bases from V and 3 bases from J; junction bases left unmatched: 4. Germline CDR1 and CDR2: SEHNR and FQNEAQ (reference sequence). CDR3 loop: CASSHRDSYNSPLHF. In nucleotides, the CDR3 is TGTGCCAGCAGCCACCGGGACAGCTATAATTCACCCCTCCACTTT.

To note about this clonotype: A much larger clone lies one base from this, so it may be a read error. The V gene is TRBV6-6, the J gene TRBJ1-1; D unclear. The ends were cut back, 4 bases at V and 0 bases at J, with 15 bases in the middle. The germline V gene has CDR1 MNHNY and CDR2 SVGAGI (reference sequence). This CDR3 is 16 amino acids long. The chain's CDR3 is CASSSRRQRLNTEAFF. Written as DNA, the CDR3 is TGTGCCAGCAGTTCAAGGCGACAACGATTGAACACTGAAGCTTTCTTT.

This clonotype was counted at least ten times. This chain's CDR3 is CASEAPLRDAYGYTF. The CDR3 DNA sequence: TGTGCCAGCGAGGCCCCCCTCCGGGACGCTTATGGCTACACCTTC. V is TRBV7-9 and J is TRBJ1-2; D might be TRBD1 (5 bases). This CDR3 has 15 residues. CDR1 is SEHNR, CDR2 FQNEAQ, per germline (reference sequence). V lost 8 bases and J 5 bases, leaving 21 bases between the germline ends. The full variable domain, in which reference TRBV7-9 and TRBJ1-2 provide the parts outside the CDR3, is DTGVSQNPRHKITKRGQNVTFRCDPISEHNRLYWYRQTLGQGPEFLTYFQNEAQLEKSRLLSDRFSAERPKGSFSTLEIQRTEQGDSAMYLCASEAPLRDAYGYTFGSGTRLTVV.

This clonotype was seen a handful of times. This chain joins TRBV28 and TRBJ1-5; D not certain. The CDR3 has 12 amino acids. Trimming pared 8 bases from V and 2 bases from J, leaving 7 bases between. Germline CDR1 reads MDHEN; CDR2 reads SYDVKM. The CDR3: CASVVGNQPQHF. The CDR3, as DNA: TGTGCCAGCGTGGTTGGCAATCAGCCCCAGCATTTT.